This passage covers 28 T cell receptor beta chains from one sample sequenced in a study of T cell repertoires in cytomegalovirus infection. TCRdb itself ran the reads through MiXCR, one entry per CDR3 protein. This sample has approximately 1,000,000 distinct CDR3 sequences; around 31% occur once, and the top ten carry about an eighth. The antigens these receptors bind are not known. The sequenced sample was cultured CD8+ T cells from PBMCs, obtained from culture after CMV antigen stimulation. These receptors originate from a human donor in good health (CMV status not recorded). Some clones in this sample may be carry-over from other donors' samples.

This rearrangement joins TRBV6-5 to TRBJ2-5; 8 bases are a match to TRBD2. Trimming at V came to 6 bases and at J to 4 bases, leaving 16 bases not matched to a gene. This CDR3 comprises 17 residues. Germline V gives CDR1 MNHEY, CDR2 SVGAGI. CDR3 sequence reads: CASSLTSGGRSGETQYF. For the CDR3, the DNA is TGTGCCAGCAGCCTTACTAGCGGAGGGAGGAGTGGAGAGACCCAGTACTTC.

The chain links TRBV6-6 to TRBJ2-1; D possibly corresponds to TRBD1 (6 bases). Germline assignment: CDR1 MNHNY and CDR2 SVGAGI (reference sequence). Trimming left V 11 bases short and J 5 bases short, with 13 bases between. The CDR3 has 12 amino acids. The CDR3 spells CAAGRGDNEQFF. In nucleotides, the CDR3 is TGTGCCGCAGGCAGGGGCGACAATGAGCAGTTCTTC.

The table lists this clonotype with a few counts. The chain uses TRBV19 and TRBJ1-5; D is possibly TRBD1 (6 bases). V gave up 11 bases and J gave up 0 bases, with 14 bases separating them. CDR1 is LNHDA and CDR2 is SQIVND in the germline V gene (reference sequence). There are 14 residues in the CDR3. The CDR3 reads CAGGGIYSNQPQHF. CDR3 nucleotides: TGTGCCGGAGGGGGAATCTATAGCAATCAGCCCCAGCATTTT.

The DNA of the CDR3 is TGTGCCAGCAGTCCGTGGCGGGGGGGTGGTGAGCAGTTCTTC. This translates into CASSPWRGGGEQFF. The J gene is TRBJ2-1, the V gene TRBV5-3; TRBD2 aligns across 9 bases. TRBV5-3 is recorded as an ORF, its role being uncertain. The CDR3 runs 14 residues. Trimming removed 8 bases from V and 9 bases from J; junction bases left unmatched: 12.

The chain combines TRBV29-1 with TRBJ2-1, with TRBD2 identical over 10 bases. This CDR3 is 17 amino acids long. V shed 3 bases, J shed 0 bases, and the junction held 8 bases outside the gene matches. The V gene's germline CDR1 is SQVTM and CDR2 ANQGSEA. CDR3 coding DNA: TGCAGCGTTGAGGGGGGGCTAGCGGGGGACTCCTACAATGAGCAGTTCTTC. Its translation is CSVEGGLAGDSYNEQFF.

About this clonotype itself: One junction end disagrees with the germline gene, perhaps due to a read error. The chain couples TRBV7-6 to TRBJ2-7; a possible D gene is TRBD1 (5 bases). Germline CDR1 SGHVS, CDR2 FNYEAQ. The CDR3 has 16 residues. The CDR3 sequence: CDSRPPMGSGASEQYF. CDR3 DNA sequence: TGTGACAGCAGACCACCCATGGGCAGTGGGGCGAGCGAGCAGTACTTC.

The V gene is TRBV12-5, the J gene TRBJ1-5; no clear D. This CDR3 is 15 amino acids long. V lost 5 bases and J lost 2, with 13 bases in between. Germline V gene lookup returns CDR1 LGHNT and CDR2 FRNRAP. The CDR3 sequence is CASGLDLEGNQPQHF. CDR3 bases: TGTGCTAGTGGTCTCGACCTAGAGGGCAATCAGCCCCAGCATTTT.

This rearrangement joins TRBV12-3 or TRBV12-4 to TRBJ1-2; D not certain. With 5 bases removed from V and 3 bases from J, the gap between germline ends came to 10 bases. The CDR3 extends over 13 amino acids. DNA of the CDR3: TGTGCCAGCAGTCCGGACGGATACTATGGCTACACCTTC. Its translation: CASSPDGYYGYTF.

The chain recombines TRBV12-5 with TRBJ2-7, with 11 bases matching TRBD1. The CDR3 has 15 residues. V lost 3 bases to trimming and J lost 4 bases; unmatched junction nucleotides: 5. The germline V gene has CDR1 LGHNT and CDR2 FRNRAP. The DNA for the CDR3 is TGTGCTAGTGGTTTCCCCGGGACAGGGGGTTACGAGCAGTACTTC. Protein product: CASGFPGTGGYEQYF.

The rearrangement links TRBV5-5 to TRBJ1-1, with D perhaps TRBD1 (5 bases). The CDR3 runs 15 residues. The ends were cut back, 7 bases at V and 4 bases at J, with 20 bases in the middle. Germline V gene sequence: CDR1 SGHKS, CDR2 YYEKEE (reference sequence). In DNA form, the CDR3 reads TGTGCCAGCCCGGGGAAGGGGCAGGGAGGCACTGAAGCTTTCTTT. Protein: CASPGKGQGGTEAFF.

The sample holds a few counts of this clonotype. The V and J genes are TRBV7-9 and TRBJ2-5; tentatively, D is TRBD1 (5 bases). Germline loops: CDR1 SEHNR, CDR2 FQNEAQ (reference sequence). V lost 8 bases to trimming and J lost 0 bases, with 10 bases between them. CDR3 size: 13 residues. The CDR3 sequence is CASLKGNQETQYF. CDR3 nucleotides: TGTGCCAGCTTAAAGGGGAACCAAGAGACCCAGTACTTC.

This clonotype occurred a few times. In DNA, the CDR3 is TGTGCCAGCAGCGACTGGACAGGTTGGTTCTTC. Its protein is CASSDWTGWFF. This chain links TRBV12-3 or TRBV12-4 with TRBJ2-1; TRBD1 matches at 7 bases. The CDR3 is 11 residues long. Trimming at V came to 6 bases and at J to 15 bases, leaving 8 bases not matched to a gene.

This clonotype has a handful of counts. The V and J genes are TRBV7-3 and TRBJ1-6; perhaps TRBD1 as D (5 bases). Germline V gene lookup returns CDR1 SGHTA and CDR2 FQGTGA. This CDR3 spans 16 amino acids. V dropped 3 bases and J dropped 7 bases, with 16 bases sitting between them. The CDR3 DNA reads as TGTGCCAGCAGCTTCGTTGCGGGGCCCGGGAATTCACCCCTCCACTTT. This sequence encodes CASSFVAGPGNSPLHF.

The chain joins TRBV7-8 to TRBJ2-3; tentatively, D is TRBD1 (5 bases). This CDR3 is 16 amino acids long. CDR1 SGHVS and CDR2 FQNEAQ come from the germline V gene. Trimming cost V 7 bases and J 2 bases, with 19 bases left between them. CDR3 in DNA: TGTGCCAGCACCGCAGACAGCCACCCAAACACAGATACGCAGTATTTT. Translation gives CASTADSHPNTDTQYF.

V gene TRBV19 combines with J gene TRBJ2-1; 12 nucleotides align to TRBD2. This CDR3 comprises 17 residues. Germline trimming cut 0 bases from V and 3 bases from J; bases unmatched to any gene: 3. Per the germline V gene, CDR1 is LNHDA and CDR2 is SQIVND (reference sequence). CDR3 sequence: CASSIELAGGFYNEQFF. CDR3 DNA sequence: TGTGCCAGTAGTATAGAGCTAGCGGGGGGGTTCTACAATGAGCAGTTCTTC.

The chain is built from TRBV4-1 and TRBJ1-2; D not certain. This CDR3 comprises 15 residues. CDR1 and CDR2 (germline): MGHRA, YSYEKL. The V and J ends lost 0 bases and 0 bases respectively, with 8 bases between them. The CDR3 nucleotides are TGCGCCAGCAGCCAAGATACGGGATCTAACTATGGCTACACCTTC. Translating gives CASSQDTGSNYGYTF.

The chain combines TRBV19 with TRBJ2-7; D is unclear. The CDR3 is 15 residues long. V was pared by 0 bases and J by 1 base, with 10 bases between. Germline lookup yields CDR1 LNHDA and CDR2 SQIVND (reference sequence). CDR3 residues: CASSIDLQLSYEQYF. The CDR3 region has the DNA TGTGCCAGTAGTATAGATCTCCAGCTATCCTACGAGCAGTACTTC.

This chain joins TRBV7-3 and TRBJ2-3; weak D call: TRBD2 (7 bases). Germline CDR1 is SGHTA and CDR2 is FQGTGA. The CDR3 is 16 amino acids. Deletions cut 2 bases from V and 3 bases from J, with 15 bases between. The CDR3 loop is CASSLLDGGRTDTQYF. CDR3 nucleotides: TGTGCCAGCAGCTTACTTGACGGGGGGCGGACAGATACGCAGTATTTT.

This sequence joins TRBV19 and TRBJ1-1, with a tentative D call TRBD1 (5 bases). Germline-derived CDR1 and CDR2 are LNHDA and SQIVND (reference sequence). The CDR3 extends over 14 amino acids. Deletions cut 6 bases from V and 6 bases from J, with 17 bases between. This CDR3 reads CASRAGYERPEAFF. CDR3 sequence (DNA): TGTGCCAGTAGAGCAGGGTATGAACGACCTGAAGCTTTCTTT.

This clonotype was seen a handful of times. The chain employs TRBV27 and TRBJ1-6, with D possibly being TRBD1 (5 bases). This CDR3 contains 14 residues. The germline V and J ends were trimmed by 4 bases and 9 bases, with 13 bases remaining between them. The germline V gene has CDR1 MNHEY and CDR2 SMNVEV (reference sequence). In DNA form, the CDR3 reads TGTGCCAGCAGTTCCGGGACGGCCGGTTCACCCCTCCACTTT. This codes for CASSSGTAGSPLHF.

CDR3 nucleotide sequence: TGTGCCAGCAGCTACCCCAGGGGCCAAGGCTATGGCTACACCTTC. It is translated as CASSYPRGQGYGYTF. This chain joins TRBV7-8 and TRBJ1-2; D is perhaps TRBD1 (6 bases). The V end was cut by 4 bases, the J end by 4 bases, with 16 bases between. Germline CDR1 and CDR2: SGHVS and FQNEAQ. The CDR3 totals 15 residues.

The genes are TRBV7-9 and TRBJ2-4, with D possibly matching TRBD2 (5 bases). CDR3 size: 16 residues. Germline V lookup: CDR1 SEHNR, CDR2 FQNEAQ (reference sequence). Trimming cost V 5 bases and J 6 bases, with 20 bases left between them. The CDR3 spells CASSPGLERTANIQYF. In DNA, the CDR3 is TGTGCCAGCAGCCCCGGACTTGAGAGAACCGCAAACATTCAGTACTTC.

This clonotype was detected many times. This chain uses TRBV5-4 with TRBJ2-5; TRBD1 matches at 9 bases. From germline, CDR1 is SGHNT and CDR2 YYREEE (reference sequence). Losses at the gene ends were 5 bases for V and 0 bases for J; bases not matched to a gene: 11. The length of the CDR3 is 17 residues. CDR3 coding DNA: TGTGCCAGCAGGCTGGGTTCCGGGACAGGGTACCAAGAGACCCAGTACTTC. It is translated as CASRLGSGTGYQETQYF.

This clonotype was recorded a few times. This CDR3 reads CASSPDGMNEQFF. CDR3 coding DNA: TGTGCCAGCAGCCCCGACGGGATGAATGAGCAGTTCTTC. The V gene is TRBV5-6, the J gene TRBJ2-1; tentative D call: TRBD2 (5 bases). Germline V gives CDR1 SGHDT, CDR2 YYEEEE. V lost 4 bases and J lost 7, with 12 bases in between. The CDR3 is 13 amino acids.

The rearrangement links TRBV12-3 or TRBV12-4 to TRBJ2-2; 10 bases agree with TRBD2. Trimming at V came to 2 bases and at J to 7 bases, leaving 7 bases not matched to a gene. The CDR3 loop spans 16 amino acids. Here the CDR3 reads CASSLSLAGAGGELFF. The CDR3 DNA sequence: TGTGCCAGCAGTTTAAGCCTAGCGGGGGCTGGCGGGGAGCTGTTTTTT.

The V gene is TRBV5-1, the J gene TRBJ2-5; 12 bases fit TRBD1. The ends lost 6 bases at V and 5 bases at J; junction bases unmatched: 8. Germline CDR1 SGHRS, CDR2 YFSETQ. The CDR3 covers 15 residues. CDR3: CASISGQGALETQYF. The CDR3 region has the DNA TGCGCCAGCATCTCGGGACAGGGGGCGCTGGAGACCCAGTACTTC.

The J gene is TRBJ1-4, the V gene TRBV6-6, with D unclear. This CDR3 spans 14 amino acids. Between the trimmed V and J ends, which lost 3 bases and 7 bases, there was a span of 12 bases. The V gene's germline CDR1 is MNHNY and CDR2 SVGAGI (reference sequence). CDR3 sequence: CASSYAFSSEKLFF. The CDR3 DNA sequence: TGTGCCAGCAGTTATGCCTTCAGCTCTGAAAAACTGTTTTTT.

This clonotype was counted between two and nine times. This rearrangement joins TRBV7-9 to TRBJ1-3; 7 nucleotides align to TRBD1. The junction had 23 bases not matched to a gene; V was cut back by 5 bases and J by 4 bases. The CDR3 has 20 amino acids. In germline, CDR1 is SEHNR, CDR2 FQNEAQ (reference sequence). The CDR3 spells CASSGRGDRDTNPLGNTIYF. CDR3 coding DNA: TGTGCCAGCAGCGGAAGGGGCGACAGGGACACCAATCCCTTAGGAAACACCATATATTTT.